This T cell receptor beta chain was sequenced in a study of vaccination and CD4 T cells after COVID-19. V was trimmed by 8 bases and J by 0 bases, leaving 11 bases between them. CDR1 and CDR2 from the germline V gene are MNHNS and SASEGT. CDR3 length equals 14 residues. The sample's treatment: approximately 10-day PBMC culture with coronavirus spike peptide pools or control peptides (ViraFEST assay). The Oncomine TCR Beta short-read assay sequenced DNA from cultured CD4+ T cells. In TCRdb, the PCR reads were re-called with MiXCR into one record per CDR3 protein. The sample gives 12,000 or so distinct CDR3 sequences, roughly 46% of which show up once; less than 7.5% is in the top ten. Regarding this clonotype: Its antigen is not known.

The chain employs TRBV6-1 and TRBJ1-5, with D possibly TRBD1 on 5 matching bases. This TCR was sampled from a human donor who had recovered from COVID-19. Source material: CD4+ T cells from blood, cultured in vitro. CDR3 amino acids: CASSSDISNQPQHF. DNA for the CDR3: TGTGCCAGCTCCTCGGACATTAGCAATCAGCCCCAGCATTTT.